Listed below are T cell receptor beta chains from one sample, sequenced in a study of shared clonotypes between healthy human individuals. Using immunoSEQ multiplex PCR, the repertoire was profiled, and TCRdb retains in-frame clones only, with some absent. Altogether about 510,000 clones are present, roughly 85% being singletons, with the ten largest covering around an eighth. Source material: PBMCs. The receptors come from a woman between 35 and 50 years old in good health. Some clones in this sample may be carry-over from other donors' samples. The CDR3 runs from the conserved cysteine through the conserved F or W. D genes are given only for firm matches. Rows give clone size only sometimes, using once, few, many, or a class for an expanded clone.

length	size	V	D	J	DNA	CDR3
13	.	TRBV11-3	.	TRBJ1-1	TGTGCCAGCAGCTTAGAAGGTGACACTGAAGCTTTCTTT	CASSLEGDTEAFF
13	few	TRBV19	.	TRBJ2-2	TGTGCCAGTAGTATAGCCCACACCGGGGAGCTGTTTTTT	CASSIAHTGELFF
16	.	TRBV2	TRBD2	TRBJ2-7	TGTGCCAGCAGCGAAGGGGGGCTAGCGGGCGCCTACGAGCAGTACTTC	CASSEGGLAGAYEQYF
14	once	TRBV6-1	.	TRBJ1-2	TGTGCCAGCAGTGGCTTCCTGGCTAACTATGGCTACACCTTC	CASSGFLANYGYTF
14	.	TRBV30	.	TRBJ2-5	TGTGCCTACCGGGCCTGGGGGACGGAAGAGACCCAGTACTTC	CAYRAWGTEETQYF
11	.	TRBV29-1	.	TRBJ2-5	TGCAGCGTTGCCAGGCAAGAGACCCAGTACTTC	CSVARQETQYF
15	once	TRBV27	TRBD1	TRBJ1-6	TGTGCCAGCACTCAGGACAGGGTGGATAATTCACCCCTCCACTTT	CASTQDRVDNSPLHF
15	.	TRBV7-2	TRBD2	TRBJ2-1	TGTGCCAGCAGCGCCACCTTTAGCGGGTACAATGAGCAGTTCTTC	CASSATFSGYNEQFF
14	.	TRBV7-3	.	TRBJ2-2	TGTGCCAGCAGCCGATCGAAGGGCACCGGGGAGCTGTTTTTT	CASSRSKGTGELFF
14	.	TRBV27	.	TRBJ1-5	TGTGCCAGCAGTTTGTCCAGGGGAAATCAGCCCCAGCATTTT	CASSLSRGNQPQHF
11	few	TRBV7-3	.	TRBJ2-5	TGTGCCAGTGCCGAACAAGAGACCCAGTACTTC	CASAEQETQYF
16	few	TRBV5-5	TRBD1	TRBJ1-5	TGTGCCAGCAGCTTATCCGGGACAGGGGGCGGTCAGCCCCAGCATTTT	CASSLSGTGGGQPQHF
14	once	TRBV27	.	TRBJ2-7	TGTGCCAGCAGTCTCGGGCAGGGACCCTACGAGCAGTACTTC	CASSLGQGPYEQYF
14	once	TRBV2	TRBD2	TRBJ2-1	TGTGCCAGCACGGGACTAGCGGAATACAATGAGCAGTTCTTC	CASTGLAEYNEQFF
13	once	TRBV7-9	.	TRBJ1-2	TGTGCCAGCAGTCCCCGGGACGGCTATGGCTACACCTTC	CASSPRDGYGYTF
17	.	TRBV27	TRBD2	TRBJ2-2	TGTGCCAGCACAAAGCGGGGGGGCTCTTTGAACACCGGGGAGCTGTTTTTT	CASTKRGGSLNTGELFF
15	few	TRBV6-1	TRBD1	TRBJ2-7	TGTGCCAGCAGTGAAGCTCGGGACAGGAGCCCCGAGCAGTACTTC	CASSEARDRSPEQYF
12	.	TRBV7-9	.	TRBJ1-4	TGTGCCAGCACCAACGGGAATGAAAAACTGTTTTTT	CASTNGNEKLFF
17	once	TRBV18	TRBD2	TRBJ2-1	TGTGCCAGCTCACCACTACACGGACTAGCGGGAGGCTATGAGCAGTTCTTC	CASSPLHGLAGGYEQFF
15	.	TRBV2	.	TRBJ1-4	TGTGCCAGCAGTTCTAGGACTGCAACTAATGAAAAACTGTTTTTT	CASSSRTATNEKLFF
14	.	TRBV7-3	.	TRBJ1-1	TGTGCCAGCAGCTTATCGGGCGGCCGGACTGAAGCTTTCTTT	CASSLSGGRTEAFF
14	few	TRBV9	.	TRBJ2-3	TGTGCCAGCAGCGTAGGGGTGATCACAGATACGCAGTATTTT	CASSVGVITDTQYF
15	.	TRBV7-7	.	TRBJ2-2	TGTGCCAGCAGCGACAGGAGAGCGGCTGGTGGGGAGCTGTTTTTT	CASSDRRAAGGELFF
15	.	TRBV7-2	TRBD1	TRBJ2-1	TGTGCCAGCAGCTTAGGGACAGGGATAAACAATGAGCAGTTCTTC	CASSLGTGINNEQFF
16	.	TRBV7-2	TRBD2	TRBJ2-1	TGTGCCAGCAGCTTAGCAAGGACTAGCGGATTCAATGAGCAGTTCTTC	CASSLARTSGFNEQFF
13	.	TRBV28	.	TRBJ2-1	TGTGCCAGCAGTTTGCAGGACTACAATGAGCAGTTCTTC	CASSLQDYNEQFF
12	.	TRBV18	TRBD1	TRBJ2-7	TGTGCCAGCTCACCTACAGGGGCCGAGCAGTACTTC	CASSPTGAEQYF
15	.	TRBV4-1	TRBD1	TRBJ1-5	TGCGCCAGCAGCGCCACCGGGACAGGGGGTCAGCCCCAGCATTTT	CASSATGTGGQPQHF
15	.	TRBV9	TRBD2	TRBJ2-7	TGTGCCAGCAGCGGGACTAGCGGGTACTCCTACGAGCAGTACTTC	CASSGTSGYSYEQYF
16	.	TRBV11-2	.	TRBJ1-1	TGTGCCAGCAGCTCACGCAGGGACCAACAGTACACTGAAGCTTTCTTT	CASSSRRDQQYTEAFF
12	.	TRBV30	.	TRBJ1-2	TGTGCCTGGAGTGGGGGTAGCGATGGCTACACCTTC	CAWSGGSDGYTF
14	.	TRBV10-2	.	TRBJ1-1	TGCGCCAGCAGTGAGTCAGCCCTGAACACTGAAGCTTTCTTT	CASSESALNTEAFF
14	few	TRBV2	.	TRBJ2-4	TGTGCCAGCACGGCAGGGTACGACAAAAACATTCAGTACTTC	CASTAGYDKNIQYF
15	.	TRBV2	.	TRBJ2-7	TGTGCCAGCAGCGGACGGGACGACGCCCCCTACGAGCAGTACTTC	CASSGRDDAPYEQYF
15	once	TRBV11-3	TRBD2	TRBJ2-1	TGTGCCAGCAGTTCTAGCGGGAGGGCTCTCAATGAGCAGTTCTTC	CASSSSGRALNEQFF
15	.	TRBV9	TRBD1	TRBJ2-5	TGTGCCAGCAGCGTAGCCAGGGGGCAACCCGAGACCCAGTACTTC	CASSVARGQPETQYF
12	.	TRBV29-1	TRBD1	TRBJ1-2	TGCAGCGTGGACAGGGTGGAACGCGGCTACACCTTC	CSVDRVERGYTF
16	.	TRBV9	.	TRBJ1-4	TGTGCCAGCAGCGTAGGAGGCACCTTGGTTTGGGAAAAACTGTTTTTT	CASSVGGTLVWEKLFF